What follows is one T cell receptor (beta chain) and its context. Antigen specificity is unknown. The CDR3 covers 17 residues. In germline, CDR1 is SGHTA, CDR2 FQGNSA. Trimming removed 5 bases from V and 3 bases from J, with 22 bases in between. Assay: immunoSEQ multiplex PCR; the TCRdb copy retains only in-frame clones and omits some. The sample contains 100,000 to 150,000 clones, roughly 90% of which appear only once. This specimen belongs to a study of T cell responses to AZD1222 COVID-19 vaccine. Findings and limits, study-wide: The sample set comprised mostly white British donors with more females, and clonal diversity was possibly underestimated. Repertoires were sampled only after the peak T cell response.

This sequence joins TRBV7-2 and TRBJ2-5; possible D gene TRBD2, 6 bases. This clonotype originated in an adult in good health. Here the sequenced sample was peripheral blood, taken on day 0 of AZD1222 vaccination. As DNA, the CDR3 is TGTGCCAGCAGCCCATACCTTTGGGGGGAAAGGAAAGAGACCCAGTACTTC. Translation: CASSPYLWGERKETQYF. The variable domain in full, with the rest retrieved from reference TRBV7-2 and TRBJ2-5, is GAGVSQSPSNKVTEKGKDVELRCDPISGHTALYWYRQSLGQGLEFLIYFQGNSAPDKSGLPSDRFSAERTGGSVSTLTIQRTQQEDSAVYLCASSPYLWGERKETQYFGPGTRLLVL.